This T cell receptor beta chain was retrieved from a study of T-cell reconstitution after alpha-beta-depleted transplantation in children. Unique molecular identifiers were used to barcode this TCRbeta library. TCRdb reprocessed the PCR reads with MiXCR, giving one entry per CDR3 protein. The data hold under 450,000 distinct CDR3 sequences, with 13% observed a single time. This clonotype was detected only a few times. V trimming: 3 bases; J trimming: 5 bases; junction bases outside the gene matches: 7. The CDR3 length is 16 residues. Sequenced material: PBMCs, taken from the stem cell graft. This TCR came from a human donor who donated a stem cell graft to a child with Fanconi anemia. This chain uses TRBV12-3 or TRBV12-4 with TRBJ1-4, with TRBD1 matching 9 bases. The CDR3 protein is CASSFFGGTGNEKLFF. The CDR3 nucleotides are TGTGCCAGCAGTTTTTTTGGTGGGACAGGGAATGAAAAACTGTTTTTT.